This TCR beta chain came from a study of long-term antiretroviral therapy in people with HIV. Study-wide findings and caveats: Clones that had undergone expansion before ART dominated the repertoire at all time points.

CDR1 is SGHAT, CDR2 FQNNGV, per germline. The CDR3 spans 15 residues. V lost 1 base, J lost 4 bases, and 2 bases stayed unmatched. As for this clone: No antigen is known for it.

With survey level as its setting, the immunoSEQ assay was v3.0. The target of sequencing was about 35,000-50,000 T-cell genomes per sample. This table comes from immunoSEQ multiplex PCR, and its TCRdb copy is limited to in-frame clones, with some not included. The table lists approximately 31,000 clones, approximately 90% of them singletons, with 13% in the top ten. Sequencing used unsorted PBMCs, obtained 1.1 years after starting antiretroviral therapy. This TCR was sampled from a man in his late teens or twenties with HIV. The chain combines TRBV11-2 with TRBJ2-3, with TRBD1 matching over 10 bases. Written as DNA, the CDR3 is TGTGCCAGCAGCTTAGGGACAGGGGGGGCAGATACGCAGTATTTT. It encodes CASSLGTGGADTQYF.